A single sample gave rise to the 5 T cell receptor beta chains below, sequenced in a study of cytomegalovirus exposure and HLA in healthy donors. Use of 60 Vbeta and 13 Jbeta primers characterized the PCR. Generated by immunoSEQ multiplex PCR, the TCRdb table keeps only in-frame clones and is missing some. The sample holds 55,000 to 65,000 clones, about 90% seen once. Material for sequencing was PBMCs. The receptors here all came from a man aged 25 to 45 in good health and CMV-seropositive.

The genes are TRBV4-2 and TRBJ1-2; a weak D match, TRBD1 (6 bases). The V gene's germline CDR1 is LGHNA and CDR2 YNFKEQ. This CDR3 spans 16 amino acids. Trimming took off 3 bases at V and 1 base at J, with 15 bases between the two ends. This CDR3 is CASSQDRTERNYGYTF. CDR3 bases: TGTGCCAGCAGCCAGGACCGGACAGAACGTAACTATGGCTACACCTTC.

The rearrangement links TRBV5-1 to TRBJ1-1; TRBD1 agrees at 9 bases. Germline trimming cut 4 bases from V and 1 base from J; bases unmatched to any gene: 14. This CDR3 contains 18 residues. Germline V gene data show CDR1 as SGHRS and CDR2 as YFSETQ. The CDR3 loop is CASSNLLSGQGENTEAFF. The CDR3 region has the DNA TGCGCCAGCAGCAACCTACTTTCGGGACAGGGAGAGAACACTGAAGCTTTCTTT.

The V and J genes are TRBV9 and TRBJ2-1, with D perhaps matching TRBD2 (5 bases). Deletions cut 0 bases from V and 3 bases from J, with 10 bases between. Germline V CDR1 and CDR2: SGDLS, YYNGEE. CDR3 length: 15 amino acids. The CDR3, as DNA: TGTGCCAGCAGCGTAGGGTCGGGAAACTACAATGAGCAGTTCTTC. Protein sequence: CASSVGSGNYNEQFF.

The chain carries TRBV4-1 and TRBJ2-7; D is uncertain. Germline V lookup: CDR1 MGHRA, CDR2 YSYEKL. The V end lost 2 bases, the J end lost 5 bases, and 16 bases lay between the germline ends. The length of the CDR3 is 15 residues. The CDR3 DNA sequence: TGCGCCAGCAGCCAAAGTGAACTGGGCCGAAACGAGCAGTACTTC. Its protein is CASSQSELGRNEQYF.

This clone was detected only once. J is TRBJ2-6 and V is TRBV30, with 8 bases matching TRBD1. This CDR3 region has 18 residues. Germline trimming cut 0 bases from V and 2 bases from J; bases unmatched to any gene: 9. From germline, CDR1 is GTSNPN and CDR2 SVGIG (reference sequence). CDR3 DNA sequence: TGTGCCTGGAGTGTTAATTGGGACAGGCGAACTGGGGCCAACGTCCTGACTTTC. This translates into CAWSVNWDRRTGANVLTF.